The sample holds a few counts of the clone carrying this T cell receptor beta chain. Its specificity is not known. Between the trimmed V and J ends, which lost 1 base and 7 bases, there was a span of 8 bases. The CDR3 totals 14 residues. Germline CDR1 and CDR2: SGHAT and FQNNGV. These data originate in a study of shared clonotypes between healthy human individuals. Study conclusions and caveats: The low donor count limited represented genetic and exposure-history diversity.

There were only Caucasian adults among the donors, and all lived in Nashville, Tennessee. Assay execution took place at the deep level. Over several immunoSEQ plates, each subset's genomic DNA was distributed in even portions. The repertoire was sequenced with immunoSEQ multiplex PCR; TCRdb's copy has only in-frame clones and lacks some. Counted here are about 460,000 clones, roughly three quarters occurring once; the ten biggest clones make up around 11%. The sequenced material came from PBMCs. The source of this sequence is a woman aged 40 to 50 in good health. Some clones in this sample may be carry-over from other donors' samples. The chain couples TRBV11-2 to TRBJ1-6, with no clear D. CDR3 coding DNA: TGTGCCAGCAGCTTAGTAGCGGAAAATTCACCCCTCCACTTT. It is translated as CASSLVAENSPLHF. The full variable domain, with the rest looked up from reference TRBV11-2 and TRBJ1-6, is EAGVAQSPRYKIIEKRQSVAFWCNPISGHATLYWYQQILGQGPKLLIQFQNNGVVDDSQLPKDRFSAERLKGVDSTLKIQPAKLEDSAVYLCASSLVAENSPLHFGNGTRLTVT.